This T cell receptor (beta chain) was captured by sequencing in a study of OX40 agonist ivuxolimab in advanced cancers. Study-wide findings and caveats: CD4+ and CD8+ T cells in blood underwent clonal expansion by week 6 at 0.1 to 3.0 mg/kg.

As concerns this clone: Its antigen is undetermined.

Generated by immunoSEQ multiplex PCR, the TCRdb table keeps only in-frame clones and is missing some. The data contain 60,000 to 75,000 clones, roughly four fifths of them singletons. The input for sequencing was CD4+ or CD8+ T cells sorted from blood, taken in a trial of the OX40 agonist ivuxolimab. The clonotype comes from an adult with an advanced solid tumor such as melanoma, head and neck, liver or kidney cancer.

CDR3 coding DNA: TGTGCCAGCAGCTCCTCCCTAGCGGGGGGCCACTACGAGCAGTACTTC. Residues: CASSSSLAGGHYEQYF. The V gene is TRBV5-4, the J gene TRBJ2-7; the match to TRBD2 covers 11 bases. CDR1 and CDR2 (germline): SGHNT, YYREEE (reference sequence). CDR3 length: 16 residues. After removal of 3 bases from V and 3 bases from J, the junction contained 8 bases not matched to a gene.